One sample yielded the 19 T cell receptor beta chains listed below, sequenced in a study of CD8+ T cells in alopecia areata. Extraction and reverse transcription of RNA yielded cDNA as the sequencing template. Libraries were prepared by immunoSEQ multiplex PCR; TCRdb keeps only in-frame clonotypes and omits some of them. This sample has some 7,000 clones, with about 72% found just once. Alopecia areata patients had lesional scalp punch biopsies and peripheral blood taken from them. The specimen was skin, collected at week 0. These receptors were taken from a human donor with alopecia areata.

The V gene is TRBV29-1, the J gene TRBJ1-1; D is undetermined. This CDR3 is 12 amino acids long. V lost 3 bases to trimming and J lost 0 bases, with 5 bases between them. Germline V lookup: CDR1 SQVTM, CDR2 ANQGSEA. In DNA form, the CDR3 reads TGCAGCGTTGACTCGTTGAACACTGAAGCTTTCTTT. Translation gives CSVDSLNTEAFF.

The chain is built from TRBV25-1 and TRBJ1-2; no definite D call. V gave up 2 bases and J gave up 3 bases, with 1 base separating them. Germline V lookup: CDR1 MGHDK, CDR2 SYGVNS. This CDR3 comprises 11 residues. DNA for the CDR3: TGTGCCAGCAGTGAACACTATGGCTACACCTTC. It codes for CASSEHYGYTF.

This clone has more than one count but fewer than ten. CDR3 in amino acids: CASSPPGTANTGELFF. CDR3 coding DNA: TGTGCCAGCTCACCACCGGGGACTGCGAACACCGGGGAGCTGTTTTTT. This chain links TRBV18 with TRBJ2-2; D possibly corresponds to TRBD2 (6 bases). Germline loops: CDR1 KGHSH, CDR2 LQKENI. The CDR3 is 16 residues long. V was shortened by 0 bases and J by 0 bases, with 8 bases between the two germline ends.

The chain employs TRBV19 and TRBJ2-1; a weak D match, TRBD2 (6 bases). V was trimmed by 7 bases and J by 1 base, leaving 17 bases between them. The CDR3 is 16 amino acids. The germline gives CDR1 LNHDA, CDR2 SQIVND (reference sequence). CDR3 loop: CASTPGERPSYNEQFF. DNA of the CDR3: TGTGCCAGTACCCCGGGGGAGCGGCCTTCCTACAATGAGCAGTTCTTC.

The chain is built from TRBV27 and TRBJ2-7, with D unresolved. The CDR3 has 15 amino acids. Trimming stripped 2 bases from V and 3 bases from J, with 14 bases between. Germline-derived CDR1 and CDR2 are MNHEY and SMNVEV (reference sequence). CDR3 bases: TGTGCCAGCAGTTTAAGGTCCGGACGGATCTACGAGCAGTACTTC. As protein: CASSLRSGRIYEQYF.

The chain uses TRBV19 and TRBJ1-5, with D unresolved. V shed 3 bases and J shed 4 bases, with 7 bases lying between them. The CDR3 runs to 13 residues. Germline V gene lookup returns CDR1 LNHDA and CDR2 SQIVND (reference sequence). In nucleotides, the CDR3 is TGTGCCAGTAGTATTGTGCCAAATCAGCCCCAGCATTTT. Protein sequence: CASSIVPNQPQHF.

The genes are TRBV5-7 and TRBJ2-1, with TRBD2 as a possible D gene (6 bases). TRBV5-7 is assigned to the ORF class and has an uncertain function. The CDR3 has 15 amino acids. V lost 0 bases and J lost 2, with 9 bases in between. The CDR3 region has the DNA TGTGCCAGCAGCTTGGCGGCGGGACCCTACAATGAGCAGTTCTTC. As protein: CASSLAAGPYNEQFF.

The rearrangement joins TRBV10-2 to TRBJ1-4, with D possibly being TRBD1 (5 bases). The CDR3 sequence is 11 residues long. CDR1 is WSHSY, CDR2 SAAADI, per germline. The V end was cut by 8 bases, the J end by 7 bases, with 8 bases between. CDR3 sequence reads: CASRGGEKLFF. The CDR3, as DNA: TGCGCCAGCCGGGGGGGTGAAAAACTGTTTTTT.

V and J are TRBV7-6 and TRBJ2-5, with 12 positions matching TRBD2. The CDR3 length is 17 residues. CDR1 and CDR2 from the germline V gene are SGHVS and FNYEAQ. J gave up 4 bases and V 3 bases, and 9 bases lay outside the gene matches. The DNA of the CDR3 is TGTGCCAGCAGCTTCCGTCCACCGGGACTAGCGGGAGAGACCCAGTACTTC. It yields the protein CASSFRPPGLAGETQYF.

The chain joins TRBV5-6 to TRBJ1-3; possible D gene TRBD1, 5 bases. The CDR3 covers 15 residues. Germline loops: CDR1 SGHDT, CDR2 YYEEEE. Deletions cut 0 bases from V and 0 bases from J, with 7 bases between. The CDR3 nucleotides are TGTGCCAGCAGCTTGGGGACAATCTCTGGAAACACCATATATTTT. It yields the protein CASSLGTISGNTIYF. The full variable domain, rest sourced from reference TRBV5-6 and TRBJ1-3, is DAGVTQSPTHLIKTRGQQVTLRCSPKSGHDTVSWYQQALGQGPQFIFQYYEEEERQRGNFPDRFSGHQFPNYSSELNVNALLLGDSALYLCASSLGTISGNTIYFGEGSWLTVV.

V usage is TRBV10-3 and J usage is TRBJ1-1; the D gene is possibly TRBD1 (6 bases). The CDR3 totals 16 residues. V was shortened by 4 bases and J by 1 base, with 16 bases between the two germline ends. Germline V lookup: CDR1 ENHRY, CDR2 SYGVKD. CDR3 sequence (DNA): TGTGCCATCAGTGCCGTCAGGGGAAGGACGAACACTGAAGCTTTCTTT. Translating gives CAISAVRGRTNTEAFF.

The rearrangement uses TRBV7-2 and TRBJ2-7, with D unresolved. The CDR3 sequence is 14 residues long. The V end lost 1 base, the J end lost 5 bases, and 12 bases lay between the germline ends. Germline V gives CDR1 SGHTA, CDR2 FQGNSA. CDR3 sequence (DNA): TGTGCCAGCAGCTTAGGGGCAGCTTGGAACGAGCAGTACTTC. It specifies CASSLGAAWNEQYF.

The rearrangement links TRBV5-1 to TRBJ1-1; 8 positions match TRBD1. The CDR3 spans 13 residues. Germline V CDR1 and CDR2: SGHRS, YFSETQ. V shed 4 bases, J shed 7 bases, and the junction held 6 bases outside the gene matches. The CDR3 region is CASSVRQGNEAFF. DNA of the CDR3: TGCGCCAGCAGCGTTAGACAGGGGAATGAAGCTTTCTTT.

The genes are TRBV19 and TRBJ2-3, with D perhaps TRBD1 (6 bases). V lost 8 bases and J lost 1, with 10 bases in between. The CDR3 contains 13 residues. The germline V gene encodes CDR1 LNHDA and CDR2 SQIVND (reference sequence). The CDR3 loop is CASRAGGTDTQYF. CDR3 DNA sequence: TGTGCCAGTCGTGCAGGGGGCACAGATACGCAGTATTTT.

The genes are TRBV7-1 and TRBJ2-1; TRBD2 matches 9 bases. TRBV7-1 is known as an ORF, though its function is uncertain. V gave up 3 bases and J gave up 1 base; unmatched junction bases: 1. The CDR3 runs to 15 residues. CDR3 sequence: CASSSSGGSYNEQFF. The CDR3 region has the DNA TGTGCCAGCAGCTCTAGCGGGGGTTCCTACAATGAGCAGTTCTTC.

This clone was observed a single time. The chain has TRBV7-9 and TRBJ1-1, with 7 bases fitting TRBD1. The CDR3 runs to 17 residues. V lost 5 bases, J lost 0 bases, and 12 bases stayed unmatched. Germline values: CDR1 SEHNR, CDR2 FQNEAQ (reference sequence). The CDR3: CASSAHRGRGMNTEAFF. The CDR3 DNA reads TGTGCCAGCAGCGCCCACAGGGGACGCGGGATGAACACTGAAGCTTTCTTT. Using reference TRBV7-9 and TRBJ1-1 for the parts outside the CDR3, the full variable domain is DTGVSQNPRHKITKRGQNVTFRCDPISEHNRLYWYRQTLGQGPEFLTYFQNEAQLEKSRLLSDRFSAERPKGSFSTLEIQRTEQGDSAMYLCASSAHRGRGMNTEAFFGQGTRLTVV.

V is TRBV6-4 and J is TRBJ2-2; 10 bases match TRBD2. Germline lookup yields CDR1 MRHNA and CDR2 SNTAGT. The CDR3 totals 15 residues. V shed 3 bases, J shed 4 bases, and the junction held 2 bases outside the gene matches. CDR3 coding DNA: TGTGCCAGCAGTGAAAGCGGGGGGGCCACCGGGGAGCTGTTTTTT. Amino acid sequence: CASSESGGATGELFF.

This chain's CDR3 is CASSYWWAEKLFF. The CDR3 DNA is TGTGCCAGCAGTTACTGGTGGGCTGAAAAACTGTTTTTT. The rearrangement joins TRBV6-6 to TRBJ1-4, with no clear D. In germline, CDR1 is MNHNY, CDR2 SVGAGI (reference sequence). Trimming pared 1 base from V and 7 bases from J, leaving 7 bases between. There are 13 residues in the CDR3.

The gene calls are TRBV27 and TRBJ2-7, with 7 nucleotides matching TRBD1. V lost 3 bases, J lost 0 bases, and 2 bases stayed unmatched. Germline V gene data show CDR1 as MNHEY and CDR2 as SMNVEV (reference sequence). The CDR3 consists of 14 residues. The CDR3 here is CASSLRTGSYEQYF. CDR3 coding DNA: TGTGCCAGCAGTTTGCGGACAGGCTCCTACGAGCAGTACTTC.